A single sample is the source of the 32 T cell receptor beta chains below, sequenced in a study of blood T cell repertoires in COVID-19. Produced via immunoSEQ multiplex PCR; TCRdb's table is partial and in-frame only. The table records about 140,000 clones, about 80% of them present only once. The source material was peripheral blood. Receptors originate from a man between 65 and 85 years old who had recovered from COVID-19.

The chain has TRBV9 and TRBJ2-7, with a weak D call TRBD1 (6 bases). CDR3 length: 13 amino acids. The germline V gene encodes CDR1 SGDLS and CDR2 YYNGEE. V lost 2 bases, J lost 3 bases, and 9 bases lay in between. The CDR3 DNA sequence: TGTGCCAGCAGCGTCCGGGACAACTACGAGCAGTACTTC. As protein: CASSVRDNYEQYF.

The V call is TRBV6-5, the J call TRBJ2-7; D perhaps matches TRBD1 (6 bases). Trimming pared 7 bases from V and 6 bases from J, leaving 16 bases between. CDR1 is MNHEY and CDR2 is SVGAGI in the germline V gene. The CDR3 extends over 13 amino acids. The CDR3 here is CASKEPGVFEQYF. The CDR3 coding sequence is TGTGCCAGCAAAGAACCAGGGGTATTCGAGCAGTACTTC.

The chain employs TRBV18 and TRBJ2-1; the match to TRBD2 covers 12 bases. The V segment lost 3 bases and the J segment 3 bases; nucleotides outside the gene matches: 9. Germline loops: CDR1 KGHSH, CDR2 LQKENI. This CDR3 spans 18 amino acids. The CDR3 region has the DNA TGTGCCAGCTCACCGAATAGACTAGCGGGAGCCCTCTACAATGAGCAGTTCTTC. Encoded protein: CASSPNRLAGALYNEQFF.

The chain couples TRBV18 to TRBJ2-7; D gene uncertain. The germline CDR1 and CDR2 sequences are KGHSH and LQKENI. The CDR3 loop spans 12 amino acids. Trimming cost V 5 bases and J 0 bases, with 5 bases left between them. This CDR3 is CASSDSSYEQYF. The CDR3 DNA is TGTGCCAGCTCAGATAGCTCCTACGAGCAGTACTTC.

The CDR3 is CSVPSGDTQYF. CDR3 nucleotide sequence: TGCAGCGTACCCTCGGGGGATACGCAGTATTTT. The chain combines TRBV29-1 with TRBJ2-3; D is perhaps TRBD2 (5 bases). Trimming took 6 bases from V and 6 from J, leaving 10 bases between them. This CDR3 comprises 11 residues. Germline CDR1 reads SQVTM; CDR2 reads ANQGSEA.

The chain uses TRBV7-3 and TRBJ2-1; the D is unclear. The CDR3 extends over 14 amino acids. With 0 bases removed from V and 10 bases from J, the gap between germline ends came to 13 bases. The germline CDR1 and CDR2 sequences are SGHTA and FQGTGA. CDR3: CASSLTPTAREQFF. As DNA, the CDR3 is TGTGCCAGCAGCTTAACCCCCACAGCCCGAGAGCAGTTCTTC.

The V gene is TRBV7-9, the J gene TRBJ2-3; TRBD2 agrees at 10 bases. The CDR3 consists of 17 residues. The V segment lost 5 bases and the J segment 0 bases; nucleotides outside the gene matches: 8. Looked up from germline, CDR1 is SEHNR and CDR2 is FQNEAQ (reference sequence). This chain's CDR3 is CASSRGSGRASTDTQYF. CDR3 nucleotide sequence: TGTGCCAGCAGCCGCGGGAGCGGGAGGGCTAGCACAGATACGCAGTATTTT.

The chain links TRBV5-1 to TRBJ2-2, with TRBD2 identical over 8 bases. CDR1 is SGHRS, CDR2 YFSETQ, per germline. The CDR3 consists of 15 residues. Trimming cost V 5 bases and J 2 bases; bases outside gene matches: 5. Here the CDR3 reads CASSYSGANTGELFF. The CDR3 DNA is TGCGCCAGCAGTTATAGCGGGGCCAACACCGGGGAGCTGTTTTTT.

The rearrangement links TRBV6-5 to TRBJ2-7, with TRBD2 matching 11 bases. Germline V gene lookup returns CDR1 MNHEY and CDR2 SVGAGI. With 6 bases clipped from V and 2 bases from J, the junction kept 3 bases outside the gene matches. The CDR3 runs to 14 residues. CDR3 residues: CASSNSGGAYEQYF. As DNA, the CDR3 is TGTGCCAGCAGCAATAGCGGGGGGGCCTACGAGCAGTACTTC.

The rearrangement uses TRBV3-1 (or the pseudogene TRBV3-2) and TRBJ1-2; D gene ambiguous. Germline CDR1 reads LGHDT; CDR2 reads YNNKEL (reference sequence). This CDR3 contains 11 residues. Between the trimmed V and J ends, which lost 5 bases and 8 bases, there was a span of 9 bases. CDR3 DNA sequence: TGTGCCAGCAGCTCCCGGGGAGGCTACACCTTC. It codes for CASSSRGGYTF.

The V gene is TRBV3-1 (or the pseudogene TRBV3-2), the J gene TRBJ1-2; D is unresolved. Germline CDR1 and CDR2: LGHDT and YNNKEL (reference sequence). The CDR3 has 14 amino acids. Trimming took 1 base from V and 4 from J, leaving 10 bases between them. The CDR3 DNA sequence: TGTGCCAGCAGCCAAGGGGCAGAACCCTATGGCTACACCTTC. Translation gives CASSQGAEPYGYTF.

The gene calls are TRBV18 and TRBJ2-2; D possibly corresponds to TRBD2 (5 bases). With 8 bases removed from V and 1 base from J, the gap between germline ends came to 8 bases. Per the germline V gene, CDR1 is KGHSH and CDR2 is LQKENI. This CDR3 has 13 amino acids. The DNA of the CDR3 is TGTGCCAGCAAACGGGGGAACACCGGGGAGCTGTTTTTT. Its translation is CASKRGNTGELFF.

The chain recombines TRBV11-2 with TRBJ2-7, with 7 nucleotides matching TRBD1. The CDR3 runs 17 residues. Germline CDR1 reads SGHAT; CDR2 reads FQNNGV. V shed 0 bases, J shed 0 bases, and the junction held 8 bases outside the gene matches. CDR3 nucleotides: TGTGCCAGCAGCTTAGACCCGGGACAGACTTTCTCCTACGAGCAGTACTTC. This sequence encodes CASSLDPGQTFSYEQYF.

The rearrangement links TRBV27 to TRBJ2-7, with D possibly being TRBD1 (5 bases). V lost 5 bases and J lost 1, with 9 bases in between. Per germline, CDR1 MNHEY and CDR2 SMNVEV (reference sequence). The CDR3 contains 13 residues. The CDR3 bases are TGTGCCAGCAGTAGGACATTATCCTACGAGCAGTACTTC. This translates into CASSRTLSYEQYF.

This chain uses TRBV14 with TRBJ2-7; D is perhaps TRBD1 (5 bases). The CDR3 sequence is 13 residues long. Germline loops: CDR1 SGHDN, CDR2 FVKESK. With 5 bases removed from V and 1 base from J, the gap between germline ends came to 9 bases. The CDR3: CASSTQGSYEQYF. The CDR3 nucleotides read TGTGCCAGCAGCACTCAGGGTTCCTACGAGCAGTACTTC.

This rearrangement joins TRBV5-4 to TRBJ2-1; D uncertain. CDR3 size: 15 residues. The V and J ends lost 1 base and 6 bases respectively, with 14 bases between them. Germline V gene data show CDR1 as SGHNT and CDR2 as YYREEE (reference sequence). CDR3 nucleotide sequence: TGTGCCAGCAGCTTGCAGCGACCCGGCGGCAATGAGCAGTTCTTC. This codes for CASSLQRPGGNEQFF.

This clone was observed a single time. V gene TRBV6-5 combines with J gene TRBJ2-7; 7 nucleotides match TRBD2. Germline assignment: CDR1 MNHEY and CDR2 SVGAGI. This CDR3 is 14 amino acids long. Losses at the gene ends were 6 bases for V and 6 bases for J; bases not matched to a gene: 11. CDR3 sequence (DNA): TGTGCCAGCAGACCACGGGGCGGGAGAGGCGAGCAGTACTTC. Its protein product is CASRPRGGRGEQYF.

This clone was seen just once. The CDR3 region is CAWSVLGGEPNEQFF. CDR3 sequence (DNA): TGTGCCTGGAGTGTACTCGGAGGAGAGCCCAATGAGCAGTTCTTC. The chain employs TRBV30 and TRBJ2-1; D possibly corresponds to TRBD2 (5 bases). This CDR3 is 15 amino acids long. The V gene's germline CDR1 is GTSNPN and CDR2 SVGIG (reference sequence). The V end lost 0 bases, the J end lost 6 bases, and 15 bases lay between the germline ends. The entire variable domain, with the rest obtained from reference TRBV30 and TRBJ2-1, is as follows: SQTIHQWPATLVQPVGSPLSLECTVEGTSNPNLYWYRQAAGRGLQLLFYSVGIGQISSEVPQNLSASRPQDRQFILSSKKLLLSDSGFYLCAWSVLGGEPNEQFFGPGTRLTVL.

The rearrangement uses TRBV27 and TRBJ1-1; possible D gene TRBD1, 5 bases. The CDR3 has 13 amino acids. Germline V lookup: CDR1 MNHEY, CDR2 SMNVEV (reference sequence). The V gene lost 4 bases and the J gene lost 3 bases, with 9 bases spanning the gap. In DNA, the CDR3 is TGTGCCAGCAGTTGGGGACTGGACACTGAAGCTTTCTTT. This translates into CASSWGLDTEAFF.

V and J are TRBV7-2 and TRBJ1-1; D might be TRBD1 (5 bases). Germline assignment: CDR1 SGHTA and CDR2 FQGNSA. Between the trimmed V and J ends, which lost 2 bases and 11 bases, there was a span of 12 bases. The CDR3 runs 12 residues. The CDR3 spells CASSLNIGAAFF. For the CDR3, the DNA is TGTGCCAGCAGCTTAAATATAGGGGCTGCTTTCTTT.

V gene TRBV9 combines with J gene TRBJ2-5; a possible D gene is TRBD2 (5 bases). The V end lost 7 bases, the J end lost 3 bases, and 16 bases lay between the germline ends. The CDR3 runs 14 residues. Germline CDR1 is SGDLS and CDR2 is YYNGEE. CDR3 sequence reads: CASPRIREKETQYF. The DNA for the CDR3 is TGTGCCAGCCCGCGAATAAGGGAGAAAGAGACCCAGTACTTC.

The V call is TRBV11-3, the J call TRBJ2-6; possibly TRBD2 for D (6 bases). Germline V CDR1 and CDR2: SGHNT, YENEEA. The CDR3 sequence is 15 residues long. V was shortened by 3 bases and J by 1 base, with 7 bases between the two germline ends. CDR3 sequence: CASSFGGSGANVLTF. For the CDR3, the DNA is TGTGCCAGCAGCTTCGGGGGTTCTGGGGCCAACGTCCTGACTTTC. The variable domain in full, with the rest retrieved from reference TRBV11-3 and TRBJ2-6, is EAGVVQSPRYKIIEKKQPVAFWCNPISGHNTLYWYLQNLGQGPELLIRYENEEAVDDSQLPKDRFSAERLKGVDSTLKIQPAELGDSAVYLCASSFGGSGANVLTFGAGSRLTVL.

The rearrangement uses TRBV2 and TRBJ1-3, with 8 bases identical to TRBD1. V dropped 6 bases and J dropped 0; count of bases not matched to a gene: 7. Germline CDR1 and CDR2: SNHLY and FYNNEI. This CDR3 comprises 16 residues. The CDR3 is CASSLTGADSGNTIYF. DNA for the CDR3: TGTGCCAGCAGCTTGACAGGGGCAGACTCTGGAAACACCATATATTTT.

CDR3 region: CASSYGTFGTGELFF. The CDR3 region has the DNA TGTGCCAGCAGTTACGGGACATTTGGCACCGGGGAGCTGTTTTTT. The chain recombines TRBV6-5 with TRBJ2-2; tentative D call: TRBD1 (6 bases). CDR3 size: 15 residues. Germline-derived CDR1 and CDR2 are MNHEY and SVGAGI. V dropped 2 bases and J dropped 4 bases, with 11 bases sitting between them.

The chain employs TRBV7-2 and TRBJ2-1; 12 bases are shared with TRBD2. The V gene end was trimmed by 1 base and the J gene end by 2 bases; junction bases not matched to a gene: 6. CDR3 size: 18 residues. Germline CDR1 reads SGHTA; CDR2 reads FQGNSA. CDR3 in DNA: TGTGCCAGCAGCTTAGTACCTAGCGGGAGGGTAGCCTACAATGAGCAGTTCTTC. It encodes CASSLVPSGRVAYNEQFF.

The chain combines TRBV7-9 with TRBJ2-3; TRBD2 aligns across 7 bases. After removal of 11 bases from V and 2 bases from J, the junction contained 10 bases not matched to a gene. The CDR3 spans 14 residues. Germline V gene sequence: CDR1 SEHNR, CDR2 FQNEAQ (reference sequence). CDR3 sequence (DNA): TGTGCCGGGGCGACTAGCAGTGCCACAGATACGCAGTATTTT. Its translation is CAGATSSATDTQYF.

The V gene is TRBV27, the J gene TRBJ2-1, with D uncertain. V was cut by 5 bases and J by 3 bases, with 14 bases left in between. The CDR3 covers 15 residues. CDR1 and CDR2 from the germline V gene are MNHEY and SMNVEV (reference sequence). The CDR3 sequence is CASSPDSPHYNEQFF. CDR3 in DNA: TGTGCCAGCAGTCCCGACTCGCCCCACTACAATGAGCAGTTCTTC.

The rearrangement links TRBV9 to TRBJ1-1; D is unclear. With 3 bases removed from V and 3 bases from J, the gap between germline ends came to 6 bases. The CDR3 sequence is 12 residues long. Germline CDR1 reads SGDLS; CDR2 reads YYNGEE. The CDR3 DNA sequence: TGTGCCAGCAGCGGTAGAGACACTGAAGCTTTCTTT. This gives the protein CASSGRDTEAFF.

V is TRBV5-1 and J is TRBJ2-6; a weak D match, TRBD1 (5 bases). The germline gives CDR1 SGHRS, CDR2 YFSETQ. V lost 1 base and J lost 0, with 20 bases in between. The length of the CDR3 is 20 residues. The CDR3 region has the DNA TGCGCCAGCAGCTTGTTTTTGGCAGGGCTCCCTTTCTCTGGGGCCAACGTCCTGACTTTC. Its protein product is CASSLFLAGLPFSGANVLTF.

The chain recombines TRBV7-3 with TRBJ2-1, with TRBD2 identical over 7 bases. The V and J ends lost 3 bases and 9 bases, in that order; junction bases with no gene match: 8. The CDR3 has 14 amino acids. Per the germline V gene, CDR1 is SGHTA and CDR2 is FQGTGA. CDR3 in DNA: TGTGCCAGCAGCTTTCGCGGGAGTCAGGGTGAGCAGTTCTTC. This gives the protein CASSFRGSQGEQFF.

The gene calls are TRBV4-3 and TRBJ2-7; 10 bases agree with TRBD1. The CDR3 consists of 15 residues. The J segment lost 7 bases and the V segment lost 2 bases, leaving 8 bases of the junction unmatched. Per germline, CDR1 LGHNA and CDR2 YSLEER. CDR3: CASSQTGTGVLEQYF. The CDR3 DNA follows: TGCGCCAGCAGCCAAACCGGGACAGGGGTCCTGGAGCAGTACTTC.

The chain joins TRBV7-2 to TRBJ1-5, with D unresolved. V gave up 5 bases and J gave up 9 bases, with 14 bases separating them. CDR1 and CDR2 from the germline V gene are SGHTA and FQGNSA. The CDR3 extends over 13 amino acids. This chain's CDR3 is CASSPVTTGPQHF. The CDR3 nucleotides are TGTGCCAGCAGCCCAGTCACGACGGGGCCCCAGCATTTT.